The present T cell receptor (beta chain) was sequenced within a study of CD8 T cells in ankylosing spondylitis. The CDR3 runs 14 residues. V dropped 0 bases and J dropped 2 bases, with 2 bases sitting between them. Germline V lookup: CDR1 MNHEY, CDR2 SMNVEV (reference sequence). To note about this clonotype: Its antigen is not known.

Study-level points and caveats: Reports of some motif variants in reactive arthritis synovial fluid and blood predate this one. A TCR beta motif of roughly eight highly homologous variants seemed to mark ankylosing spondylitis blood. Matched synovial fluid from ankylosing spondylitis patients was reported to be enriched for disease-linked clones.

TCRdb reprocessed the 5' RACE reads with MiXCR, giving one entry per CDR3 protein. The profile shows 200,000 to 250,000 distinct CDR3 sequences, approximately 24% of them singletons. This chain connects TRBV27 to TRBJ1-6, with D unclear. The receptor was isolated from a male donor with ankylosing spondylitis or in good health (not recorded which). Sequencing input: blood, either unsorted or a sorted T cell fraction (not recorded which). CDR3: CASSLSAYNSPLHF. CDR3 nucleotides: TGTGCCAGCAGTTTATCAGCCTATAATTCACCCCTCCACTTT.